These 3 T cell receptor beta chains originate from one sample sequenced in a study of shared clonotypes between healthy human individuals. Produced via immunoSEQ multiplex PCR; TCRdb's table is partial and in-frame only. The data contain 2 million to 3 million clones, 90% to 95% of them singletons. The sample was naive CD4+ T cells sorted from blood. The subset here: CD45RA+ positively selected. The receptors originated from a man aged 18-30 years in good health.

This chain uses TRBV6-1 with TRBJ2-2; D is uncertain. Trimming pared 8 bases from V and 5 bases from J, leaving 12 bases between. Looked up from germline, CDR1 is MNHNS and CDR2 is SASEGT. The CDR3 extends over 13 amino acids. The CDR3 region is CASLLVGTGELFF. The DNA of the CDR3 is TGTGCCAGCTTGTTGGTTGGGACCGGGGAGCTGTTTTTT.

This chain joins TRBV4-1 and TRBJ2-7, with D perhaps assigned TRBD1 or TRBD2 (5 bases each). The V end was cut by 4 bases, the J end by 5 bases, with 18 bases between. This CDR3 comprises 15 residues. The V gene's germline CDR1 is MGHRA and CDR2 YSYEKL. The CDR3 sequence: CASSLVGARVDEQYF. The CDR3 coding sequence is TGCGCCAGCAGCCTAGTCGGGGCCCGGGTGGACGAGCAGTACTTC.

The rearrangement links TRBV7-2 to TRBJ2-3; the D is unclear. Germline V lookup: CDR1 SGHTA, CDR2 FQGNSA. CDR3 length: 17 amino acids. V was shortened by 4 bases and J by 2 bases, with 19 bases between the two germline ends. CDR3 in amino acids: CASSSSGASLATDTQYF. CDR3 DNA sequence: TGTGCCAGCAGCTCGTCGGGCGCCTCCTTGGCCACAGATACGCAGTATTTT.